This T cell receptor (beta chain) stems from a study of blood T cell repertoires in COVID-19. Overall study: Acute and convalescent COVID-19 specimens originated in the United States, Italy and Spain.

The CDR3 spans 14 residues. V gave up 3 bases and J gave up 9 bases, with 12 bases separating them. Germline CDR1 reads SNHLY; CDR2 reads FYNNEI. Authors' methods: Amplification of reference gene primers provided the estimated nucleated cell counts. TCRdb's table, derived via immunoSEQ multiplex PCR, lists solely in-frame clones and lacks some. The D gene and trimming were derived from the DNA, and the V and J assignments and clone size from that table. The table lists some 210,000 clones, approximately 82% of them singletons. The chain employs TRBV2 and TRBJ1-6; D might be TRBD1 (6 bases). The TCR sequence derives from a woman between 40 and 55 years old with acute or convalescent COVID-19. The sequenced sample was peripheral blood. The CDR3 DNA follows: TGTGCCAGCAGTGAGGGGGGGCGGAGTTCACCCCTCCACTTT. Residues: CASSEGGRSSPLHF.